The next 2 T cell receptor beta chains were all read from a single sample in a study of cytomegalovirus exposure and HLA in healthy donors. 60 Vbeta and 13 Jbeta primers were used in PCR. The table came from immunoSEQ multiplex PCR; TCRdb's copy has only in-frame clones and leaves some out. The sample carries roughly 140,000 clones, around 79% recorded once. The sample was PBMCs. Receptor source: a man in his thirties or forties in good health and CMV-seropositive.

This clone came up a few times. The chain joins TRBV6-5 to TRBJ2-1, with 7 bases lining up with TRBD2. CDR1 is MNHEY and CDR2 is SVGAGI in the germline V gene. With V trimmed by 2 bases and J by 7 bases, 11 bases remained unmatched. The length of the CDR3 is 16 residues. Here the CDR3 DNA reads TGTGCCAGCAGTTACATCCCTGTGGGAGGGCGTAATGAGCAGTTCTTC. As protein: CASSYIPVGGRNEQFF.

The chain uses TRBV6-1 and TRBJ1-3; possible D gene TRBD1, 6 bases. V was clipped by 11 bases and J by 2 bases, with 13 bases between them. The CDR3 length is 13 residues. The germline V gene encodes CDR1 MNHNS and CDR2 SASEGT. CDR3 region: CAFEDRAGNTIYF. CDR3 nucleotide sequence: TGTGCCTTCGAGGACAGAGCTGGAAACACCATATATTTT.